One and the same sample provided the 23 T cell receptor beta chains below, sequenced in a study of T-cell reconstitution after alpha-beta-depleted transplantation in children. Researchers prepared the TCRbeta library using unique molecular identifiers, the study reports. A single record per CDR3 protein comes from TCRdb applying MiXCR to the PCR reads. The data show hundreds of thousands of distinct CDR3 sequences, with 15% to 20% seen just once and 0.85% to 1.3% held by the top ten. The specimen was PBMCs from the stem cell graft donor, collected from the stem cell graft. The receptors were sampled from a human donor who donated a stem cell graft to a child with acute myeloid leukemia.

This clonotype has a count of ten or more. This chain links TRBV6-1 with TRBJ2-3, with D perhaps TRBD2 (5 bases). This CDR3 region has 15 residues. CDR1 MNHNS and CDR2 SASEGT come from the germline V gene. V dropped 5 bases and J dropped 0 bases, with 12 bases sitting between them. CDR3 bases: TGTGCCAGCAGTCCTGGACTTACTAGCACAGATACGCAGTATTTT. Translating gives CASSPGLTSTDTQYF.

This clonotype has ten or more counts. This chain links TRBV20-1 with TRBJ2-7, with no clear D. The ends were cut back, 3 bases at V and 6 bases at J, with 18 bases in the middle. The CDR3 totals 14 residues. CDR1 DFQATT and CDR2 SNEGSKA come from the germline V gene (reference sequence). CDR3 amino acids: CSASRRGQKSEQYV. The DNA for the CDR3 is TGCAGTGCTAGTAGGCGTGGTCAGAAGAGCGAGCAGTACGTC.

This clonotype appeared many times. The chain has TRBV20-1 and TRBJ1-1; tentatively, D is TRBD1 (5 bases). Germline CDR1 DFQATT, CDR2 SNEGSKA (reference sequence). V was clipped by 6 bases and J by 11 bases, with 28 bases between them. The CDR3 contains 15 residues. CDR3 nucleotide sequence: TGCAGTGCCCCCCTGGTGGGGCGCAGCCGAAGTGAGGCTTTCTTT. This gives the protein CSAPLVGRSRSEAFF.

The chain recombines TRBV7-3 with TRBJ2-2; the match to TRBD2 covers 8 bases. The CDR3 is 15 residues long. Looked up from germline, CDR1 is SGHTA and CDR2 is FQGTGA. The J segment lost 8 bases and the V segment lost 2 bases, leaving 7 bases of the junction unmatched. CDR3 coding DNA: TGTGCCAGCAGCTTAGCGGGGGGTGTCGCGGGGGAGCTGTTTTTT. It translates to CASSLAGGVAGELFF.

As to this clonotype: A read error may account for a junction end that differs from germline. The CDR3 is CASSSRDRPLQEAQYF. In nucleotides, the CDR3 is TGTGCCAGCAGCTCCCGGGACAGGCCCCTCCAAGAGGCCCAGTACTTC. The gene calls are TRBV11-3 and TRBJ2-5; the match to TRBD1 covers 8 bases. Per germline, CDR1 SGHNT and CDR2 YENEEA. This CDR3 comprises 16 residues. Full variable domain (missing parts from reference TRBV11-3 and TRBJ2-5): EAGVVQSPRYKIIEKKQPVAFWCNPISGHNTLYWYLQNLGQGPELLIRYENEEAVDDSQLPKDRFSAERLKGVDSTLKIQPAELGDSAVYLCASSSRDRPLQEAQYFGPGTRLLVL.

This clonotype appeared many times. The chain uses TRBV10-3 and TRBJ2-1, with 8 bases lining up with TRBD2. The length of the CDR3 is 12 residues. The germline V gene encodes CDR1 ENHRY and CDR2 SYGVKD. J lost 9 bases, V lost 7 bases, and 5 bases had no gene match. CDR3 region: CAITQSGSEQFF. CDR3 in DNA: TGTGCCATCACTCAGAGCGGGAGTGAGCAGTTCTTC.

This clonotype was seen a few times. This chain connects TRBV5-5 to TRBJ1-5; D not certain. Germline V gene data show CDR1 as SGHKS and CDR2 as YYEKEE (reference sequence). V lost 3 bases, J lost 0 bases, and 10 bases lay in between. This CDR3 contains 15 residues. The CDR3 protein is CASSSTVDSNQPQHF. The CDR3 DNA reads TGTGCCAGCAGCTCTACAGTGGATAGCAATCAGCCCCAGCATTTT.

V and J are TRBV20-1 and TRBJ2-1; D is possibly TRBD2 (5 bases). V was trimmed by 2 bases and J by 1 base, leaving 9 bases between them. Looked up from germline, CDR1 is DFQATT and CDR2 is SNEGSKA (reference sequence). The CDR3 is made up of 14 amino acids. The CDR3 nucleotides read TGCAGTGCTAGACCACCGGGATCCTACAATGAGCAGTTCTTC. It is translated as CSARPPGSYNEQFF.

This clonotype was picked up a small number of times. The V and J genes are TRBV12-3 or TRBV12-4 and TRBJ2-1, with D perhaps assigned TRBD1 or TRBD2 (6 bases each). The CDR3 runs 13 residues. Trimming cost V 6 bases and J 6 bases, with 12 bases left between them. The CDR3 reads CASSGGSLNEQFF. CDR3 nucleotides: TGTGCCAGCAGCGGGGGCAGCCTCAATGAGCAGTTCTTC.

This clonotype showed up many times. The chain employs TRBV6-6 and TRBJ1-1; 8 bases are a match to TRBD1. There are 13 residues in the CDR3. Germline assignment: CDR1 MNHNY and CDR2 SVGAGI (reference sequence). V gave up 8 bases and J gave up 2 bases; unmatched junction bases: 4. This CDR3 is CASLRGRNTEAFF. The CDR3 region has the DNA TGTGCCAGCCTCAGGGGGCGCAACACTGAAGCTTTCTTT.

This clonotype was found many times. The chain is built from TRBV7-2 and TRBJ2-2; TRBD1 or TRBD2 may be the D gene (6 bases each). V was pared by 5 bases and J by 0 bases, with 19 bases between. Per germline, CDR1 SGHTA and CDR2 FQGNSA. The CDR3 is made up of 18 amino acids. The CDR3 here is CASSLLLGGPANTGELFF. For the CDR3, the DNA is TGTGCCAGCAGCCTTCTGTTGGGGGGCCCTGCGAACACCGGGGAGCTGTTTTTT.

This clonotype has ten or more counts. The V gene is TRBV13, the J gene TRBJ1-6; no clear D. Germline loops: CDR1 PRHDT, CDR2 FYEKMQ (reference sequence). V was clipped by 3 bases and J by 9 bases, with 6 bases between them. CDR3 length: 12 amino acids. The CDR3, as DNA: TGTGCCAGCAGCTTCATGGGTTCACCCCTCCACTTT. Encoded protein: CASSFMGSPLHF.

This clonotype was seen repeatedly, ten times or more. The rearrangement links TRBV9 to TRBJ2-1, with D perhaps matching TRBD1 or TRBD2 (6 bases each). Trimming cost V 3 bases and J 4 bases, with 14 bases left between them. The CDR3 is made up of 15 amino acids. The germline V gene has CDR1 SGDLS and CDR2 YYNGEE. CDR3 sequence: CASSEGGEIYNEQFF. CDR3 bases: TGTGCCAGCAGCGAGGGGGGAGAGATATACAATGAGCAGTTCTTC.

This clonotype was observed many times. This chain uses TRBV20-1 with TRBJ2-5; 8 positions agree with TRBD1. Per germline, CDR1 DFQATT and CDR2 SNEGSKA (reference sequence). There are 16 residues in the CDR3. The J segment lost 1 base and the V segment lost 1 base, leaving 8 bases of the junction unmatched. The CDR3 nucleotides are TGCAGTGCTAGAGGGTGGATGGGACAGGTCCAAGAGACCCAGTACTTC. Amino acid sequence: CSARGWMGQVQETQYF.

V usage is TRBV28 and J usage is TRBJ2-3, with 11 nucleotides matching TRBD2. In germline, CDR1 is MDHEN, CDR2 SYDVKM. The CDR3 sequence is 17 residues long. V lost 3 bases, J lost 3 bases, and 8 bases stayed unmatched. CDR3: CASSLWLAGGRTDTQYF. CDR3 nucleotides: TGTGCCAGCAGTTTGTGGCTAGCGGGGGGTAGGACAGATACGCAGTATTTT.

This clonotype was detected ten times or more. This chain connects TRBV20-1 to TRBJ1-5; D might be TRBD1 (6 bases). Germline lookup yields CDR1 DFQATT and CDR2 SNEGSKA (reference sequence). CDR3 length: 15 amino acids. V lost 0 bases to trimming and J lost 3 bases, with 12 bases between them. The CDR3, as DNA: TGCAGTGCTAGAGATACACAGGGTCCCAATCAGCCCCAGCATTTT. Protein: CSARDTQGPNQPQHF.

CDR3 region: CASSPTGLDSEKLFF. CDR3 DNA: TGTGCCAGCAGTCCTACAGGGCTTGACAGTGAAAAACTGTTTTTT. V and J are TRBV7-8 and TRBJ1-4, with D tentatively TRBD1 (6 bases). CDR1 SGHVS and CDR2 FQNEAQ come from the germline V gene. The length of the CDR3 is 15 residues. With 6 bases removed from V and 7 bases from J, the gap between germline ends came to 18 bases.

This chain joins TRBV7-2 and TRBJ2-3, with 9 bases that match TRBD2. The CDR3 has 15 amino acids. Looked up from germline, CDR1 is SGHTA and CDR2 is FQGNSA. Germline trimming cut 1 base from V and 7 bases from J; bases unmatched to any gene: 6. CDR3 nucleotides: TGTGCCAGCAGCTTAGGAGGTAGCGGGGGAAATACGCAGTATTTT. Encoded protein: CASSLGGSGGNTQYF.

This clonotype was seen a handful of times. V is TRBV7-8 and J is TRBJ2-7, with 13 bases fitting TRBD2. The CDR3 loop spans 16 amino acids. Germline trimming cut 5 bases from V and 2 bases from J; bases unmatched to any gene: 6. The germline V gene has CDR1 SGHVS and CDR2 FQNEAQ. The CDR3 DNA sequence: TGTGCCAGCAGCAGAGGACTAGCGGGGGCCCCCTACGAGCAGTACTTC. Its translation: CASSRGLAGAPYEQYF.

This clonotype was observed at least ten times. CDR3 loop: CAISDRDSLYEQYF. DNA for the CDR3: TGTGCCATCAGTGATCGGGACAGTTTATACGAGCAGTACTTC. The chain couples TRBV10-3 to TRBJ2-7, with 7 nucleotides matching TRBD1. The V segment lost 3 bases and the J segment 4 bases; nucleotides outside the gene matches: 6. CDR3 length: 14 residues. The germline CDR1 and CDR2 sequences are ENHRY and SYGVKD.

In its sample, this clonotype was seen a few times. This rearrangement joins TRBV24-1 to TRBJ2-1, with D possibly matching TRBD1 (5 bases). Trimming removed 1 base from V and 5 bases from J, with 14 bases in between. In germline, CDR1 is KGHDR, CDR2 SFDVKD. CDR3 length: 16 amino acids. The CDR3 reads CATSDLNKGSHNEQFF. CDR3 bases: TGTGCCACCAGTGATTTAAACAAGGGGTCCCACAATGAGCAGTTCTTC.

This clonotype was counted at least ten times. This sequence joins TRBV5-1 and TRBJ2-7, with D unclear. Germline V lookup: CDR1 SGHRS, CDR2 YFSETQ. CDR3 length: 15 amino acids. Between the trimmed V and J ends, which lost 0 bases and 2 bases, there was a span of 12 bases. The CDR3 reads CASSLAGSGAYEQYF. The CDR3 coding sequence is TGCGCCAGCAGCTTGGCCGGGTCTGGGGCCTACGAGCAGTACTTC.

This clonotype was counted many times. V and J are TRBV29-1 and TRBJ2-4, with D perhaps TRBD2 (6 bases). CDR1 and CDR2 from the germline V gene are SQVTM and ANQGSEA. CDR3 length equals 14 residues. Trimming took off 7 bases at V and 0 bases at J, with 13 bases between the two ends. CDR3 coding DNA: TGCAGCGGGGGACTGGGGGAAGCCAAAAACATTCAGTACTTC. Its translation: CSGGLGEAKNIQYF.